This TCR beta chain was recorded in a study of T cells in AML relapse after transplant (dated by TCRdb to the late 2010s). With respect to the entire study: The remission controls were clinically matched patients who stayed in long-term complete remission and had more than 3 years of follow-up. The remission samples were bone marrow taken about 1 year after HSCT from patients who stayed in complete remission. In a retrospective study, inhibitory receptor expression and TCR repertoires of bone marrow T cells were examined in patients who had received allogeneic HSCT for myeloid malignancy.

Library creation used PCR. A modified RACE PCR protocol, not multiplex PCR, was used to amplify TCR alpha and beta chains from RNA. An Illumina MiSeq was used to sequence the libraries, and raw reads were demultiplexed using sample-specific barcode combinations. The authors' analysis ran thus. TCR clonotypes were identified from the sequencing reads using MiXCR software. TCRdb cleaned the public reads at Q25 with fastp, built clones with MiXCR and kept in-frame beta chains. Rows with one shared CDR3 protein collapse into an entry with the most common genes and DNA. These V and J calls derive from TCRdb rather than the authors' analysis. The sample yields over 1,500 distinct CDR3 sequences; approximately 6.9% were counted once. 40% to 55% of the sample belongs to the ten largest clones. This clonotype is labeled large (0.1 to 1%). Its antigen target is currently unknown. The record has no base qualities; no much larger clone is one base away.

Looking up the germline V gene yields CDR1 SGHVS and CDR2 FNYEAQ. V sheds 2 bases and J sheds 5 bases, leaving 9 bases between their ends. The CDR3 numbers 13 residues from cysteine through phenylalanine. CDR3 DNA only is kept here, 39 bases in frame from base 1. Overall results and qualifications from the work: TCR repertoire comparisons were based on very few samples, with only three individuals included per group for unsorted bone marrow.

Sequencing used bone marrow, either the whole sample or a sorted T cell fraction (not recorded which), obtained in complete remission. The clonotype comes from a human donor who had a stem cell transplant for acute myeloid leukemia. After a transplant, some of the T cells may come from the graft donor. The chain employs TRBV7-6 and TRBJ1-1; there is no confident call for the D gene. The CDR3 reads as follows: CASSLSQRTEAFF. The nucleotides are TGTGCCAGCAGCTTATCCCAAAGGACTGAAGCTTTCTTT.